This T cell receptor beta chain was profiled in a study of T-cell reconstitution after alpha-beta-depleted transplantation in children. General study points: Reportedly, only several hundred clones from non-depleted graft cells drove alpha-beta T-cell counts at about two months.

As it was prepared, the TCRbeta library received unique molecular identifiers. Via MiXCR, TCRdb re-called the PCR reads, giving one row per CDR3 protein. Among about 510,000 distinct CDR3 sequences, approximately 10% were seen once, and the ten largest hold about 15%. Worth noting for this clonotype: The antigen is unknown.

This CDR3 is built from 14 residues. V lost 3 bases and J lost 7; bases outside the gene matches: 7. CDR1 is DFQATT, CDR2 SNEGSKA, per germline (reference sequence). The sequence was obtained from a female patient aged 2-10 years who had a stem cell transplant for aplastic anemia, so the T cells may come from the graft donor. The chain links TRBV20-1 to TRBJ2-4; 9 bases agree with TRBD1. The material was PBMCs, mostly from graft donor cells, obtained 180 days after TCRalphabeta/CD19-depleted stem cell transplant. The CDR3 nucleotides read TGCAGTGCTAGTCCTTACAGGGGGCTGAACATTCAGTACTTC. Translated: CSASPYRGLNIQYF.